The 14 T cell receptor beta chains reported below all come from one sample, sequenced in a study of blood T cell repertoires in COVID-19. The data were produced by immunoSEQ multiplex PCR, yet TCRdb's version contains in-frame clones alone and is incomplete. Among about 240,000 clones listed, around 90% were seen once. The source material was peripheral blood. These receptors all stem from a man between 60 and 75 years old who had recovered from COVID-19.

V is TRBV19 and J is TRBJ1-5; 7 bases line up with TRBD1. J was trimmed by 3 bases and V by 3 bases; bases with no gene match: 11. This CDR3 region has 17 residues. The germline V gene encodes CDR1 LNHDA and CDR2 SQIVND (reference sequence). The CDR3 spells CASSISFEDRLNQPQHF. The CDR3 DNA is TGTGCCAGTAGTATCAGTTTTGAGGACAGGCTCAATCAGCCCCAGCATTTT.

For the CDR3, the DNA is TGTGCCTGGGCAAGACAGGGGAATCAGCCCCAGCATTTT. Translating it yields CAWARQGNQPQHF. The chain uses TRBV30 and TRBJ1-5; 8 bases align to TRBD1. J was trimmed by 4 bases and V by 5 bases; bases with no gene match: 4. The CDR3 has 13 residues. Looked up from germline, CDR1 is GTSNPN and CDR2 is SVGIG (reference sequence).

Turning to this clone: One junction end disagrees with the germline gene, perhaps due to a read error. This rearrangement joins TRBV28 to TRBJ1-6; D unresolved. Germline CDR1 is MDHEN and CDR2 is SYDVKM. The CDR3 runs to 14 residues. The CDR3 sequence is CASRREFNNSPLHF. CDR3 coding DNA: TGCGCCAGCAGAAGGGAGTTCAATAATTCACCCCTCCACTTT.

The V call is TRBV19, the J call TRBJ2-5; TRBD2 is a possible D gene (6 bases). Germline V gene sequence: CDR1 LNHDA, CDR2 SQIVND (reference sequence). This CDR3 region has 14 residues. V dropped 9 bases and J dropped 5 bases, with 19 bases sitting between them. CDR3 sequence: CASGDSEFGETQYF. For the CDR3, the DNA is TGTGCCAGCGGGGACTCCGAGTTTGGGGAGACCCAGTACTTC.

This chain uses TRBV2 with TRBJ1-4; 11 bases match TRBD1. Per germline, CDR1 SNHLY and CDR2 FYNNEI. The V segment lost 5 bases and the J segment 10 bases; nucleotides outside the gene matches: 6. The CDR3 is made up of 14 amino acids. The CDR3 DNA is TGTGCCAGCAGTCTCGGACAGGGGGCATCAAAACTGTTTTTT. Protein product: CASSLGQGASKLFF.

This chain connects TRBV5-1 to TRBJ2-7, with a tentative D call TRBD2 (5 bases). There are 14 residues in the CDR3. Trimming shortened V by 1 base and J by 6 bases, and 14 bases separated the two germline ends. Per the germline V gene, CDR1 is SGHRS and CDR2 is YFSETQ. The CDR3 here is CASSLSNAGVEQYF. The DNA for the CDR3 is TGCGCCAGCAGCTTGTCAAATGCGGGTGTCGAGCAGTACTTC.

This clone occurred many times. This sample includes further DNA sequences coding for the same CDR3. CDR3 amino acids: CATSRDQQGTYGYTF. CDR3 sequence (DNA): TGTGCCACCAGCAGAGATCAACAGGGGACCTATGGCTACACCTTC. The rearrangement joins TRBV15 to TRBJ1-2, with TRBD1 identical over 7 bases. The germline V gene encodes CDR1 LNHNV and CDR2 YYDKDF (reference sequence). J gave up 4 bases and V 0 bases, and 5 bases lay outside the gene matches. This CDR3 spans 15 amino acids.

The chain combines TRBV5-1 with TRBJ2-7, with TRBD1 identical over 8 bases. With V trimmed by 4 bases and J by 2 bases, 5 bases remained unmatched. CDR1 and CDR2 (germline): SGHRS, YFSETQ. There are 14 residues in the CDR3. Here the CDR3 reads CASSQDRDPYEQYF. In nucleotides, the CDR3 is TGCGCCAGCAGCCAGGACAGGGATCCCTACGAGCAGTACTTC.

The V call is TRBV27, the J call TRBJ1-6; D remains ambiguous. V was shortened by 2 bases and J by 10 bases, with 9 bases between the two germline ends. This CDR3 spans 13 amino acids. The germline V gene has CDR1 MNHEY and CDR2 SMNVEV (reference sequence). The CDR3 DNA reads as TGTGCCAGCAGTTTACCGGGTGGATCACCCCTCCACTTT. It translates to CASSLPGGSPLHF.

The chain carries TRBV28 and TRBJ2-7; 8 positions match TRBD1. After removal of 5 bases from V and 3 bases from J, the junction contained 6 bases not matched to a gene. The CDR3 spans 14 residues. The germline CDR1 and CDR2 sequences are MDHEN and SYDVKM. The CDR3 loop is CASSRTGSGYEQYV. The CDR3 bases are TGTGCCAGCAGTCGGACAGGGAGTGGCTACGAGCAGTACGTC.

The rearrangement uses TRBV23-1 and TRBJ2-4, with a weak D call TRBD1 (6 bases). TRBV23-1 is filed as an ORF, its function uncertain. The length of the CDR3 is 17 residues. Trimming took off 0 bases at V and 1 base at J, with 13 bases between the two ends. The CDR3 DNA reads as TGCGCCAGCAGTCAATCGCCAGGGGTGTTTGCCAAAAACATTCAGTACTTC. Translating gives CASSQSPGVFAKNIQYF.

The rearrangement uses TRBV29-1 and TRBJ2-1; D unclear. This CDR3 is 10 amino acids long. Trimming removed 4 bases at V and 8 bases at J, with 6 bases between. Germline V gene data show CDR1 as SQVTM and CDR2 as ANQGSEA. As DNA, the CDR3 is TGCAGCGTTGGTGGCCATGAGCAGTTCTTC. This encodes CSVGGHEQFF.

The chain links TRBV24-1 to TRBJ1-2; D may be TRBD1 (6 bases). The CDR3 length is 13 residues. Germline lookup yields CDR1 KGHDR and CDR2 SFDVKD. Deletions cut 3 bases from V and 4 bases from J, with 8 bases between. The CDR3 region is CATSDTGFYGYTF. The CDR3 DNA follows: TGTGCCACCAGTGATACAGGGTTCTATGGCTACACCTTC.

The rearrangement uses TRBV6-5 and TRBJ2-7; no reliable D call. The CDR3 consists of 12 residues. The germline V gene has CDR1 MNHEY and CDR2 SVGAGI. The V end was cut by 10 bases, the J end by 2 bases, with 12 bases between. The CDR3 sequence: CATYAGTYEQYV. In nucleotides, the CDR3 is TGTGCCACCTATGCAGGTACCTACGAGCAGTACGTC.